This entry describes one T cell receptor beta chain. The data are from a study of T-cell reconstitution after alpha-beta-depleted transplantation in children. The V segment lost 7 bases and the J segment 6 bases; nucleotides outside the gene matches: 18. The CDR3 consists of 17 residues. CDR1 and CDR2 (germline): SGHTA, FQGNSA. Unique molecular identifiers were incorporated during preparation of the TCRbeta library. TCRdb re-derived calls from the PCR reads in MiXCR, one entry per CDR3 protein. This table holds some 500,000 distinct CDR3 sequences, about 16% found once. The chain is built from TRBV7-2 and TRBJ2-1; TRBD2 matches 7 bases. The sample in question was PBMCs from the stem cell graft donor, obtained from the stem cell graft. This clonotype was obtained from a human donor who donated a stem cell graft to a child with acute lymphoblastic leukemia. CDR3 residues: CASTTGLVPGRGNEQFF. CDR3 DNA: TGTGCCAGCACCACCGGACTAGTTCCGGGTCGAGGCAATGAGCAGTTCTTC. The full variable domain, completed using reference TRBV7-2 and TRBJ2-1, is GAGVSQSPSNKVTEKGKDVELRCDPISGHTALYWYRQSLGQGLEFLIYFQGNSAPDKSGLPSDRFSAERTGGSVSTLTIQRTQQEDSAVYLCASTTGLVPGRGNEQFFGPGTRLTVL.